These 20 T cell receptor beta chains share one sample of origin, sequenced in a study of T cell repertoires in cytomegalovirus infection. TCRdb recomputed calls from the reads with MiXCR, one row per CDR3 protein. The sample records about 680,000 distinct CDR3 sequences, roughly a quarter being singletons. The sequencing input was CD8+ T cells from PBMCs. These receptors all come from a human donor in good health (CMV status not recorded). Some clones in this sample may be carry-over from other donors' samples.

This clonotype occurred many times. The CDR3 bases are TGTGCCAGCAGTTCGATTCGGGACAGGGGGCCAATTGAGCAGTTCTTC. It translates to CASSSIRDRGPIEQFF. The chain combines TRBV6-2 or TRBV6-3 with TRBJ2-1; 12 bases align to TRBD1. This CDR3 contains 16 residues. Germline V gene lookup returns CDR1 MNHEY and CDR2 SVGEGT. With 4 bases clipped from V and 9 bases from J, the junction kept 10 bases outside the gene matches.

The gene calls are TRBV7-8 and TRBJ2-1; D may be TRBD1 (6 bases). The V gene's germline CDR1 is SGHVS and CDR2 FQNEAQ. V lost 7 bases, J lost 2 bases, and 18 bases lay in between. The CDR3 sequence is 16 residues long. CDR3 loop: CASTRRVGTTYNEQFF. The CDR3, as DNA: TGTGCCAGCACCCGACGGGTGGGGACAACCTACAATGAGCAGTTCTTC.

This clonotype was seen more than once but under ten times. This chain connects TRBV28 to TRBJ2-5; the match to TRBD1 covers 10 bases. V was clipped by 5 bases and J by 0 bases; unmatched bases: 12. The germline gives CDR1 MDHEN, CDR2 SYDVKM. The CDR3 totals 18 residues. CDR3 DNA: TGTGCCAGCAGTCCAAGACAGGGGGCGAGGCCATACCAAGAGACCCAGTACTTC. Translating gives CASSPRQGARPYQETQYF.

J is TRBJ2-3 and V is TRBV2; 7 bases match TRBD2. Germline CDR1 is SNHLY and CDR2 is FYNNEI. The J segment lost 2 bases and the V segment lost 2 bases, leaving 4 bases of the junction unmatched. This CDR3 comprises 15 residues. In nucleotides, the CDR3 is TGTGCCAGCAGTGAAAGCCTAGCGGACACAGATACGCAGTATTTT. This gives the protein CASSESLADTDTQYF. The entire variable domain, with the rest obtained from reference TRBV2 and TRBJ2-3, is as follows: EPEVTQTPSHQVTQMGQEVILRCVPISNHLYFYWYRQILGQKVEFLVSFYNNEISEKSEIFDDQFSVERPDGSNFTLKIRSTKLEDSAMYFCASSESLADTDTQYFGPGTRLTVL.

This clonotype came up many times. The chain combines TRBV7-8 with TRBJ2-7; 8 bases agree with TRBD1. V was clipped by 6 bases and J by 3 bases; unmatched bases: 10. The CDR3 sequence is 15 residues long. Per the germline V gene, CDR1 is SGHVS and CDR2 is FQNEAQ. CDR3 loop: CASRTDRGAYYEQYF. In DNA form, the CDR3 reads TGTGCCAGCAGAACCGACAGGGGCGCTTACTACGAGCAGTACTTC.

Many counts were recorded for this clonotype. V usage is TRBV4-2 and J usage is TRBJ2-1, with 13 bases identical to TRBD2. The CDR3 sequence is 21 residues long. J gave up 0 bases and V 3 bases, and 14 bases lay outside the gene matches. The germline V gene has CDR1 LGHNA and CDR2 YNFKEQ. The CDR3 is CASSQFFSGTSGAYSYNEQFF. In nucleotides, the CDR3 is TGTGCCAGCAGCCAGTTTTTCTCCGGGACTAGCGGGGCGTACTCCTACAATGAGCAGTTCTTC.

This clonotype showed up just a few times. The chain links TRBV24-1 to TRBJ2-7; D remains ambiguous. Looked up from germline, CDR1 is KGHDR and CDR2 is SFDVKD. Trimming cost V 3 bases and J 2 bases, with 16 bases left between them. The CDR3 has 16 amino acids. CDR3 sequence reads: CATSDPTWKGTYEQYV. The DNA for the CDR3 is TGTGCCACCAGTGATCCTACCTGGAAAGGAACCTACGAGCAGTACGTC.

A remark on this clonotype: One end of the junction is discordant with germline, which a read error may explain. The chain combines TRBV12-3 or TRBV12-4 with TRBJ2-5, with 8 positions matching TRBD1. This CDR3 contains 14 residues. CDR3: CVSSLIQGEETQYF. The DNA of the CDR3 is TGTGTCAGCAGCCTAATACAGGGGGAGGAGACACAGTACTTC.

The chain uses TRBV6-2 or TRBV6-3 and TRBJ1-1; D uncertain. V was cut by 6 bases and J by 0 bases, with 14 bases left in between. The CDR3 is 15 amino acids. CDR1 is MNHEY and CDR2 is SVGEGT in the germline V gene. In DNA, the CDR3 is TGTGCCAGCAGCCCCCCCACGGGCATGAACACTGAAGCTTTCTTT. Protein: CASSPPTGMNTEAFF.

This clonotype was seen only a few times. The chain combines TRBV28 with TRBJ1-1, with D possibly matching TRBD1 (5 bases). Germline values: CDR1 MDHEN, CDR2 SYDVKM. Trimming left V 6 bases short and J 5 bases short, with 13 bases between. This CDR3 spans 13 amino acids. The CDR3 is CASRFQGNTEAFF. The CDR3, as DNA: TGTGCCAGCAGATTTCAGGGAAATACTGAAGCTTTCTTT.

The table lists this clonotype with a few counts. Here the CDR3 reads CSVEAPVPGRRVAFF. Here the CDR3 DNA reads TGCAGCGTTGAAGCCCCCGTTCCCGGTCGAAGGGTAGCTTTCTTT. The V gene is TRBV29-1, the J gene TRBJ1-1; D gene uncertain. Germline V gene data show CDR1 as SQVTM and CDR2 as ANQGSEA. This CDR3 has 15 amino acids. With 1 base removed from V and 10 bases from J, the gap between germline ends came to 22 bases. The variable domain in full, with the rest retrieved from reference TRBV29-1 and TRBJ1-1, is SAVISQKPSRDICQRGTSLTIQCQVDSQVTMMFWYRQQPGQSLTLIATANQGSEATYESGFVIDKFPISRPNLTFSTLTVSNMSPEDSSIYLCSVEAPVPGRRVAFFGQGTRLTVV.

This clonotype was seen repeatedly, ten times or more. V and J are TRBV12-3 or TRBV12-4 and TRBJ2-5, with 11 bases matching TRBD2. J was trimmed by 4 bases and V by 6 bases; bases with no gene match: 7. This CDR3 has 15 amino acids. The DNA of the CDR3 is TGTGCCAGCAGCCTTAGCGGGGGGGTAAGAGAGACCCAGTACTTC. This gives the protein CASSLSGGVRETQYF.

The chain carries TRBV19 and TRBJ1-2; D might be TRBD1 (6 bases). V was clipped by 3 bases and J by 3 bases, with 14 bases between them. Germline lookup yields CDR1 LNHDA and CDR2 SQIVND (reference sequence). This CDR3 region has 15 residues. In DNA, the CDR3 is TGTGCCAGTAGTATGCGGAACAGGGTCGACTATGGCTACACCTTC. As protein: CASSMRNRVDYGYTF.

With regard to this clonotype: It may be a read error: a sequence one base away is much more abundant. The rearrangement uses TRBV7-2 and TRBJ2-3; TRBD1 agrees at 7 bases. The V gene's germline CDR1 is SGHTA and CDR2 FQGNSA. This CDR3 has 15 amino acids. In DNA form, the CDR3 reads TGTGTCAGCAGCCCCTGGACAGGCGGCACAGATACGCAGTATTTT. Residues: CVSSPWTGGTDTQYF.

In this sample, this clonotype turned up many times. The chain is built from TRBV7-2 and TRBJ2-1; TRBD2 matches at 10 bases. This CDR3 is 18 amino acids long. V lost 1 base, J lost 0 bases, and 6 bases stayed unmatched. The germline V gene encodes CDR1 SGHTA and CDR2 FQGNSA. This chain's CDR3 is CASSLDLAGASSYNEQFF. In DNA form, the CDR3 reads TGTGCCAGCAGCTTAGACCTAGCGGGGGCGAGCTCCTACAATGAGCAGTTCTTC.

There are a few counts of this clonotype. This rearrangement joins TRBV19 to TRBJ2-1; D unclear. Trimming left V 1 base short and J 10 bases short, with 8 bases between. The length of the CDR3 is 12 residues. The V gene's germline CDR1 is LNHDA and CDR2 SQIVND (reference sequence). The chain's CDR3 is CASSIGEWEQFF. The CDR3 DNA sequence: TGTGCCAGTAGTATAGGGGAATGGGAGCAGTTCTTC.

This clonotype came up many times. Written as DNA, the CDR3 is TGTGCCAGCAGTTTACTCGGGGTCAGGGGCGAAAAACTGTTTTTT. Translating gives CASSLLGVRGEKLFF. The rearrangement uses TRBV27 and TRBJ1-4; D possibly corresponds to TRBD1 (6 bases). CDR1 MNHEY and CDR2 SMNVEV come from the germline V gene (reference sequence). CDR3 length: 15 residues. Trimming shortened V by 2 bases and J by 8 bases, and 15 bases separated the two germline ends. The variable domain in full, completed from reference TRBV27 and TRBJ1-4, reads EAQVTQNPRYLITVTGKKLTVTCSQNMNHEYMSWYRQDPGLGLRQIYYSMNVEVTDKGDVPEGYKVSRKEKRNFPLILESPSPNQTSLYFCASSLLGVRGEKLFFGSGTQLSVL.

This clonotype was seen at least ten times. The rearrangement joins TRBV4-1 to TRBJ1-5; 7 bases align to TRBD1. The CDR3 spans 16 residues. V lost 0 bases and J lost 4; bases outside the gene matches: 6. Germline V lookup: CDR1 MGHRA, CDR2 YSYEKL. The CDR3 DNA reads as TGCGCCAGCAGCCAAGAAGGGGGACAGTGGAATCAGCCCCAGCATTTT. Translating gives CASSQEGGQWNQPQHF.

The CDR3 nucleotides read TGTGCCAGTTTGGACAGGGTTCGGAACACTGAAGCTTTCTTT. Amino acid sequence: CASLDRVRNTEAFF. The V gene is TRBV28, the J gene TRBJ1-1; TRBD1 aligns across 8 bases. The CDR3 is made up of 14 amino acids. The trim removed 9 bases at V and 1 base at J, leaving 7 bases unmatched. CDR1 is MDHEN, CDR2 SYDVKM, per germline.

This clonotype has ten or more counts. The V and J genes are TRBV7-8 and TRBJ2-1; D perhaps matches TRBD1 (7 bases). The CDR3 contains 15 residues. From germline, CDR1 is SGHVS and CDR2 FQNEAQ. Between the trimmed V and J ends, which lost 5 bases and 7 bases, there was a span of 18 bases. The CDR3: CASSARDSLGNEQFF. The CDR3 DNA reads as TGTGCCAGCAGCGCGCGGGACAGCCTCGGAAATGAGCAGTTCTTC.